Each of the 21 T cell receptor beta chains below was sequenced from the same sample in a study of CD8+CD57+ T cells in acquired aplastic anemia. Patients picked for sequencing had shown CD8+CD57+ cell expansion detected by flow cytometry. According to the study, genomic DNA was the template for TCR beta VDJ and CDR3 profiling. In TCRdb, the reads were re-called with MiXCR into one record per CDR3 protein. The table has a few hundred thousand distinct CDR3 sequences, more than 25% seen once. Material for sequencing was sorted CD4+, CD8+, or CD8+CD57+ T cells (not recorded which) from PBMCs. These receptors were obtained from a human donor with aplastic anemia.

This chain connects TRBV7-3 to TRBJ2-1, with TRBD1 identical over 9 bases. Germline V lookup: CDR1 SGHTA, CDR2 FQGTGA. The CDR3 loop spans 15 amino acids. The trim removed 5 bases at V and 0 bases at J, leaving 2 bases unmatched. In DNA, the CDR3 is TGTGCCAGCAGCATGACAGGGGGCTCCTACAATGAGCAGTTCTTC. It is translated as CASSMTGGSYNEQFF.

In the case of this clonotype: A much larger clone sits a single nucleotide away, making a read error possible. V usage is TRBV9 and J usage is TRBJ1-2; possible D gene TRBD1, 5 bases. Trimming stripped 3 bases from V and 1 base from J, with 19 bases between. CDR3 length: 17 amino acids. Germline values: CDR1 SGDLS, CDR2 YYNGEE. CDR3 sequence reads: CASSAEAQGVHNYGYTF. The CDR3 region has the DNA TGTGCCAGCAGCGCTGAGGCGCAGGGAGTGCATAACTATGGCTACACCTTC.

This clonotype was picked up many times. The chain couples TRBV10-3 to TRBJ2-7; D not resolved. The V and J ends lost 6 bases and 0 bases respectively, with 6 bases between them. This CDR3 has 12 residues. The V gene's germline CDR1 is ENHRY and CDR2 SYGVKD. The CDR3 DNA is TGTGCCATCAGCCCCAGCTCCTACGAGCAGTACTTC. Protein: CAISPSSYEQYF.

The chain joins TRBV7-2 to TRBJ1-2; TRBD1 matches 8 bases. The CDR3 runs to 16 residues. Germline values: CDR1 SGHTA, CDR2 FQGNSA. V was pared by 2 bases and J by 4 bases, with 9 bases of the junction left unmatched. The CDR3 loop reads CASSLTRTGNPYGYTF. The CDR3 DNA follows: TGTGCCAGCAGCTTAACCCGGACAGGGAATCCCTATGGCTACACCTTC. The full variable domain, its missing parts supplied by reference TRBV7-2 and TRBJ1-2, is GAGVSQSPSNKVTEKGKDVELRCDPISGHTALYWYRQSLGQGLEFLIYFQGNSAPDKSGLPSDRFSAERTGGSVSTLTIQRTQQEDSAVYLCASSLTRTGNPYGYTFGSGTRLTVV.

The table lists this clonotype with a few counts. The chain combines TRBV20-1 with TRBJ1-5; D perhaps matches TRBD1 (6 bases). The CDR3 is 17 residues long. Germline CDR1 and CDR2: DFQATT and SNEGSKA (reference sequence). Trimming took off 5 bases at V and 0 bases at J, with 20 bases between the two ends. CDR3 loop: CSAHGPGGMCSNQPQHF. CDR3 DNA: TGCAGTGCTCATGGGCCGGGGGGCATGTGTAGCAATCAGCCCCAGCATTTT.

V usage is TRBV25-1 and J usage is TRBJ1-2, with D possibly being TRBD1 (5 bases). This CDR3 region has 16 residues. Germline V gene sequence: CDR1 MGHDK, CDR2 SYGVNS. Between the trimmed V and J ends, which lost 2 bases and 8 bases, there was a span of 21 bases. This CDR3 is CASSEPGLILSGGYTF. The DNA of the CDR3 is TGTGCCAGCAGTGAACCGGGACTTATCCTATCGGGCGGCTACACCTTC.

This clonotype has more than one count but fewer than ten. The chain has TRBV7-9 and TRBJ1-4, with D unclear. This CDR3 is 14 amino acids long. V dropped 0 bases and J dropped 5 bases, with 7 bases sitting between them. Germline V gene sequence: CDR1 SEHNR, CDR2 FQNEAQ (reference sequence). CDR3 protein: CASSLAAENEKLFF. The CDR3 DNA follows: TGTGCCAGCAGCTTAGCGGCCGAAAATGAAAAACTGTTTTTT.

The V call is TRBV27, the J call TRBJ2-7; 9 positions agree with TRBD2. CDR1 MNHEY and CDR2 SMNVEV come from the germline V gene (reference sequence). The V and J ends lost 2 bases and 3 bases, in that order; junction bases with no gene match: 5. The CDR3 is 15 amino acids. The CDR3 DNA sequence: TGTGCCAGCAGTTTAGTCTCAGCGGGGGGCTACGAGCAGTACTTC. Amino acids: CASSLVSAGGYEQYF.

This sequence joins TRBV15 and TRBJ2-1; D is ambiguous. The V end lost 1 base, the J end lost 7 bases, and 8 bases lay between the germline ends. There are 13 residues in the CDR3. Germline V lookup: CDR1 LNHNV, CDR2 YYDKDF (reference sequence). CDR3 loop: CATSRVGTNEQFF. CDR3 nucleotides: TGTGCCACCAGCAGAGTTGGAACGAATGAGCAGTTCTTC.

Concerning this clonotype itself: A much larger clone lies a single base off, so this may be a read error. The chain couples TRBV11-2 to TRBJ1-3; D is possibly TRBD1 (5 bases). The CDR3 loop spans 16 amino acids. The V gene's germline CDR1 is SGHAT and CDR2 FQNNGV. Trimming shortened V by 4 bases and J by 4 bases, and 17 bases separated the two germline ends. The CDR3 reads CASSSSTGTDGNTIYF. The CDR3 DNA reads TGTGCCAGCAGCTCATCCACTGGGACGGACGGAAACACCATATATTTT.

As regards this clonotype: Because the CDR3 is missing its conserved closing phenylalanine or tryptophan, this is likely a read error. The CDR3 region is CATSRGGETTSGNTIYA. For the CDR3, the DNA is TGTGCCACCAGCAGAGGGGGGGAGACAACCTCTGGAAACACCATATATGCT. The chain uses TRBV15 and TRBJ1-3; D may be TRBD1 (5 bases). V lost 1 base, J lost 0 bases, and 13 bases lay in between. CDR1 and CDR2 from the germline V gene are LNHNV and YYDKDF (reference sequence). There are 17 residues in the CDR3.

The chain couples TRBV28 to TRBJ2-7, with D perhaps matching TRBD1 (6 bases). This CDR3 spans 12 amino acids. V was shortened by 5 bases and J by 6 bases, with 11 bases between the two germline ends. Per germline, CDR1 MDHEN and CDR2 SYDVKM. CDR3 coding DNA: TGTGCCAGCAGTCGGGACAAAAGCGAGCAGTACTTC. Translation: CASSRDKSEQYF.

This clonotype was recorded a few times. The CDR3 region is CASSALQGQLSSYEQYF. The CDR3 bases are TGTGCCAGCAGCGCCCTTCAGGGACAGCTGAGCTCCTACGAGCAGTACTTC. The chain couples TRBV14 to TRBJ2-7, with 7 bases that match TRBD1. With 5 bases clipped from V and 0 bases from J, the junction kept 13 bases outside the gene matches. Looked up from germline, CDR1 is SGHDN and CDR2 is FVKESK. The CDR3 is made up of 17 amino acids. The complete variable domain, with remaining parts taken from reference TRBV14 and TRBJ2-7, reads EAGVTQFPSHSVIEKGQTVTLRCDPISGHDNLYWYRRVMGKEIKFLLHFVKESKQDESGMPNNRFLAERTGGTYSTLKVQPAELEDSGVYFCASSALQGQLSSYEQYFGPGTRLTVT.

This clonotype came up many times. The J gene is TRBJ2-7, the V gene TRBV20-1, with 7 bases aligning to TRBD2. The J segment lost 1 base and the V segment lost 3 bases, leaving 3 bases of the junction unmatched. The CDR3 covers 13 residues. Germline CDR1 DFQATT, CDR2 SNEGSKA (reference sequence). In DNA, the CDR3 is TGCAGTGCTAGGGCTAGCGGATCCTACGAGCAGTACTTC. This gives the protein CSARASGSYEQYF.

The V and J genes are TRBV11-3 and TRBJ2-1; D is perhaps TRBD1 (6 bases). This CDR3 is built from 16 residues. V dropped 3 bases and J dropped 3 bases, with 15 bases sitting between them. CDR1 is SGHNT, CDR2 YENEEA, per germline. CDR3 DNA: TGTGCCAGCAGCTTCCCCACAGGGCTAGGCTACAATGAGCAGTTCTTC. Residues: CASSFPTGLGYNEQFF.

As to this clonotype: A much bigger clone sits one base away, suggesting this may be a read error. CDR3 DNA sequence: TGTGCCAGCAGCCTCGGGACAGGGTGCCAAGAGACCCAGTACTTC. Its protein is CASSLGTGCQETQYF. The V and J genes are TRBV5-4 and TRBJ2-5, with 9 bases fitting TRBD1. This CDR3 is built from 15 residues. CDR1 is SGHNT, CDR2 YYREEE, per germline (reference sequence). V gave up 4 bases and J gave up 1 base; unmatched junction bases: 5.

The chain recombines TRBV20-1 with TRBJ1-1; D is unresolved. V dropped 3 bases and J dropped 1 base, with 12 bases sitting between them. Germline V gene sequence: CDR1 DFQATT, CDR2 SNEGSKA (reference sequence). CDR3 size: 14 residues. CDR3 DNA: TGCAGTGCTAGGAGGGCTGGCGAGAACACTGAAGCTTTCTTT. Its protein product is CSARRAGENTEAFF.

Ten or more counts support this clonotype. This chain uses TRBV4-2 with TRBJ2-7; possibly TRBD1 for D (5 bases). V dropped 1 base and J dropped 5 bases, with 12 bases sitting between them. From germline, CDR1 is LGHNA and CDR2 YNFKEQ. CDR3 size: 14 residues. The CDR3 sequence is CASSQVQGNDEQYF. As DNA, the CDR3 is TGTGCCAGCAGCCAAGTTCAGGGAAACGACGAGCAGTACTTC.

V usage is TRBV6-1 and J usage is TRBJ1-5; D gene ambiguous. Germline V gene lookup returns CDR1 MNHNS and CDR2 SASEGT. CDR3 size: 12 residues. V was trimmed by 3 bases and J by 10 bases, leaving 10 bases between them. The CDR3 sequence is CASSEEFLPQHF. The CDR3 nucleotides are TGTGCCAGCAGTGAGGAGTTTCTACCCCAGCATTTT.

This CDR3 is CASSSPGKGTGKSSYNEQFF. The DNA for the CDR3 is TGTGCCAGCAGCTCCCCTGGGAAGGGGACTGGAAAAAGCTCCTACAATGAGCAGTTCTTC. The genes are TRBV7-1 and TRBJ2-1; weak D call: TRBD2 (6 bases). TRBV7-1 carries the ORF label, with uncertain function. The germline V and J ends were trimmed by 3 bases and 0 bases, with 24 bases remaining between them. The length of the CDR3 is 20 residues.

This clonotype was recorded at least ten times. The chain couples TRBV2 to TRBJ1-4; the match to TRBD1 covers 7 bases. Germline trimming cut 4 bases from V and 8 bases from J; bases unmatched to any gene: 7. Germline V gene lookup returns CDR1 SNHLY and CDR2 FYNNEI. This CDR3 contains 14 residues. The CDR3 bases are TGTGCCAGCAGTGGACAGGGTCCTCTGGAAAAACTGTTTTTT. Amino acids: CASSGQGPLEKLFF.